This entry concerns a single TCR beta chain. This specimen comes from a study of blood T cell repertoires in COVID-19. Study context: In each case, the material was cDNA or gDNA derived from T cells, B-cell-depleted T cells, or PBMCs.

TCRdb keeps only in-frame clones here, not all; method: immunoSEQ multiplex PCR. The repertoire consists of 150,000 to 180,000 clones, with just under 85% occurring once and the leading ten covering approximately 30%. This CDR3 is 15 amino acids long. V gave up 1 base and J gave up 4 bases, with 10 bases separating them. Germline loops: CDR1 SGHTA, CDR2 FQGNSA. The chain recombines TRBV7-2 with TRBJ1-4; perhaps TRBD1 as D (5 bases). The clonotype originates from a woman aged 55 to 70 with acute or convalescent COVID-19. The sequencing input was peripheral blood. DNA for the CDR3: TGTGCCAGCAGCTTAGGTCCAGGGCTTAATGAAAAACTGTTTTTT. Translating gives CASSLGPGLNEKLFF.